This paragraph covers one T cell receptor (beta chain) sequence. This clonotype was counted at least ten times. Its antigen remains undetermined. Base qualities are not at hand, and no much larger clone is one base apart. As encoded in the germline V gene, CDR1 is SGHTA while CDR2 is FQGNSA. Including the terminal cysteine and phenylalanine, the CDR3 comprises 11 residues. Solely the CDR3 DNA is kept, with 33 bases framed from the first base. V was cut back by 7 bases and J by 5 bases, leaving a gap of 8 bases between them. This sample is part of a study of early T cells in non-severe SARS-CoV-2 infection (dated by TCRdb to the early 2020s). General notes on the study: TCR sequencing used bulk RNA from unsorted whole blood, so alpha and beta chains could not be paired. The paper's findings and limits, for the study overall: Matching against VDJdb was skewed toward anti-spike CD8 responses, likely underestimated virus-specific expansions, and missed private and CD4 specificities.

The study was a case-control design nested within a healthcare worker cohort in London, UK, with weekly nasopharyngeal swab PCR tests and blood sampling. Healthcare workers were enrolled in the week of the UK lockdown, from 23 to 31 March 2020, and were followed every week for up to roughly 16 weeks. Library preparation used 5' RACE. The sequencing machine was a NextSeq 500. To correct for sequencing error and PCR bias, the TCR library protocol tagged individual cDNA molecules with unique molecular identifiers. Both TCR alpha and beta chains were sequenced, and tight co-correlation was observed between alpha and beta sequence abundances in each sample. The authors' analysis ran thus. V gene, J gene and CDR3 annotation of TCR sequences was performed with Decombinator V4. TCRs were defined as expanded if a significant change between any two time points was detected under a Poisson model with p below 0.0001. TCR abundances were normalised to the total number of TCRs sequenced in each sample and reported as counts per million. MAIT TCRs were defined by TRAV1-2 paired with TRAJ12, TRAJ20 or TRAJ33, and iNKT TCRs by TRAV10 paired with TRAJ18. VDJdb, accessed 1 November 2021, was searched for CMV, EBV and SARS-CoV-2 annotated TCRs, with TCRs annotated for multiple antigens excluded. TCRdb reprocessing: public reads trimmed at Q25 with fastp, clones called with MiXCR, in-frame beta chains kept. One record per CDR3 amino acid sequence lists the most common genes and DNA. Clone size and V and J calls follow TCRdb, not the original study. The sample includes around 99,000 distinct CDR3 sequences, with 11% observed a single time. The top ten hold roughly 7.5% of the sample.

Sequencing was done on a sample of whole blood. The chain was built from TRBV7-2 and TRBJ2-5, with the D gene not confidently named. The receptor was derived from an adult who was a healthcare worker with PCR-confirmed SARS-CoV-2 infection or an uninfected control (not recorded which). The nucleotide sequence is TGTGCCAGCACGGGTGGGGAGACCCAGTACTTC. Its protein is CASTGGETQYF.